This is a list of T cell receptor beta chains from one sample in a study of regulatory T cells in long-lasting Graves disease. TCRdb itself ran the multiplex PCR reads through MiXCR, one entry per CDR3 protein. The sample lists around 250,000 distinct CDR3 sequences; 20% were seen once. Sequenced material: peripheral blood mononuclear cells (PBMCs), taken at new diagnosis, from a patient treated with antithyroid drugs. The receptors originated from a female donor with Graves disease. Each CDR3 is given with its conserved first and last residue.

v_gene: TRBV7-2
j_gene: TRBJ1-5
CDR3aa: CASSLSGQPYSNQPQHF

v_gene: TRBV6-2/TRBV6-3
j_gene: TRBJ1-3
CDR3aa: CASSSWTYSGNTIYF

v_gene: TRBV7-9
j_gene: TRBJ1-6
CDR3aa: CASSGEGSGGNSPLHF

v_gene: TRBV3-1
j_gene: TRBJ2-2
CDR3aa: CASSQRVKTGELFF

v_gene: TRBV20-1
j_gene: TRBJ1-2
CDR3aa: CSAQTNREYKGYTF

v_gene: TRBV7-8
j_gene: TRBJ2-3
CDR3aa: CASSRGRTADTQYF

v_gene: TRBV30
j_gene: TRBJ1-1
CDR3aa: CAWRQNERDTEAFF

v_gene: TRBV20-1
j_gene: TRBJ1-5
CDR3aa: CSATHPTGQDNQPQHF

v_gene: TRBV2
j_gene: TRBJ1-5
CDR3aa: CASSELATKQPQHF

v_gene: TRBV28
j_gene: TRBJ1-1
CDR3aa: CAISITGVGTEAFF

v_gene: TRBV20-1
j_gene: TRBJ2-3
CDR3aa: CSARDFLARTQYF

v_gene: TRBV5-1
j_gene: TRBJ2-6
CDR3aa: CASSRTGGAGANVLTF

v_gene: TRBV10-3
j_gene: TRBJ2-7
CDR3aa: CAIMEDNSYEQYF

v_gene: TRBV10-3
j_gene: TRBJ2-2
CDR3aa: CAISPGQGASSTGELFF

v_gene: TRBV20-1
j_gene: TRBJ2-5
CDR3aa: CSAETSGSGETQYF

v_gene: TRBV19
j_gene: TRBJ1-5
CDR3aa: CASRTGGSNQPQHF

v_gene: TRBV24-1
j_gene: TRBJ2-2
CDR3aa: CATSPGQGNTGELFF

v_gene: TRBV4-2
j_gene: TRBJ1-2
CDR3aa: CASSQEERQGDYTF

v_gene: TRBV2
j_gene: TRBJ1-4
CDR3aa: CASSEIGEHGEKLFF

v_gene: TRBV5-1
j_gene: TRBJ2-3
CDR3aa: CASSPQTGATDTQYF

v_gene: TRBV27
j_gene: TRBJ2-7
CDR3aa: CASSWGQGKYEQYF

v_gene: TRBV24-1
j_gene: TRBJ2-1
CDR3aa: CATSVGTGGRNEQFF

v_gene: TRBV5-1
j_gene: TRBJ2-1
CDR3aa: CASSLAGYNGQFF

v_gene: TRBV27
j_gene: TRBJ1-5
CDR3aa: CASSPNHQTGLNQPQHF

v_gene: TRBV2
j_gene: TRBJ2-1
CDR3aa: CASSDYGSGSYNEQFF

v_gene: TRBV25-1
j_gene: TRBJ2-1
CDR3aa: CARSRGYPYNEQFF

v_gene: TRBV11-2
j_gene: TRBJ2-3
CDR3aa: CASSFGVAGGTDTQYF